The sequence of this T cell receptor beta chain was determined in a study of T cell repertoires in cytomegalovirus infection. Study overall: The authors used CMV epitopes that were HLA-C-restricted (recently identified) and HLA-B-restricted (well studied). Public TCR beta signatures provided an indication of both CMV infection and a matching HLA type. Whole-study results and caveats: Clonotypes of TCR beta that were HLA-C-restricted and CMV-specific dominated the ex vivo response.

This clonotype was seen ten or more times. Its antigen remains unidentified. Germline V gene sequence: CDR1 SGHTA, CDR2 FQGNSA. The CDR3 sequence is 13 residues long. V lost 3 bases and J lost 2, with 8 bases in between. MiXCR, applied by TCRdb to the reads, yields one record per CDR3 protein. The sample records hundreds of thousands of distinct CDR3 sequences, about 30% being singletons. This TCR derives from a human donor in good health (CMV status not recorded). Some clones in this sample may be carry-over from other donors' samples. The sample consisted of cultured PBMCs, taken from culture after CMV antigen stimulation. The gene calls are TRBV7-2 and TRBJ2-7, with D unresolved. Here the CDR3 reads CASSFGRTYEQYF. CDR3 sequence (DNA): TGTGCCAGCAGCTTTGGCCGGACCTACGAGCAGTACTTC.